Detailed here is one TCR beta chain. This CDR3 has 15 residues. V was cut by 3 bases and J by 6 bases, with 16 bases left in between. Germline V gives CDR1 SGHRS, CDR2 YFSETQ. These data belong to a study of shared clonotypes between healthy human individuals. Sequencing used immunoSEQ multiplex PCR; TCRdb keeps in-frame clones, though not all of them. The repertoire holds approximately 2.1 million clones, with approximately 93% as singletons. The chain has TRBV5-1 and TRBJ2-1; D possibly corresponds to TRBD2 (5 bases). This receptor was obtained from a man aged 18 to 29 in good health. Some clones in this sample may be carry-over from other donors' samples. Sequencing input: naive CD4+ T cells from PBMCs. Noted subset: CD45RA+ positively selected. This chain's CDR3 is CASSWTGESGNEQFF. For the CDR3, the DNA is TGCGCCAGCAGCTGGACCGGTGAAAGCGGCAATGAGCAGTTCTTC.